Listed below are T cell receptor beta chains from one sample, sequenced in a study of read filtering for tumor transcriptome and immune sequencing. TCRdb re-analysed the reads in MiXCR, keeping a single row per CDR3 protein. The sample carries 45,000 to 55,000 distinct CDR3 sequences, approximately 19% recorded once. Input material: a population of CD138-negative cells sorted from bone marrow. Every receptor here comes from a donor at least 40 years old with multiple myeloma. Each CDR3 is given with its conserved first and last residue. Each record gives: CDR3 DNA, CDR3 protein, clone size, D gene, J gene, V gene. D genes are given only for firm matches. The listing skips clone size in some rows; elsewhere it reads once, few, many or a size class.

CDR3nt: TGCAGCGTTGAGTTTGGACCGGGACAGCCCCAGCATTTT
CDR3aa: CSVEFGPGQPQHF
abundance: many
d_gene: .
j_gene: TRBJ1-5
v_gene: TRBV29-1

CDR3nt: TGCAGCGTTGCAGGGAGTCGCATGAACACTGAAGCTTTCTTT
CDR3aa: CSVAGSRMNTEAFF
abundance: many
d_gene: .
j_gene: TRBJ1-1
v_gene: TRBV29-1

CDR3nt: TGTGCCAGCAGCTTAGGAGGGGCAGATCAGCCCCAGCATTTT
CDR3aa: CASSLGGADQPQHF
abundance: .
d_gene: .
j_gene: TRBJ1-5
v_gene: TRBV7-2

CDR3nt: TGTGCCAGCAGCACTAGCGGGAGGCGGACAGATACGCAGTATTTT
CDR3aa: CASSTSGRRTDTQYF
abundance: many
d_gene: TRBD2
j_gene: TRBJ2-3
v_gene: TRBV7-2

CDR3nt: TGTGCTACCGCGAGCTCTGGGGCCAACGTCCTGACTTTC
CDR3aa: CATASSGANVLTF
abundance: many
d_gene: .
j_gene: TRBJ2-6
v_gene: TRBV7-9

CDR3nt: TGTGCCTGGAGTGTACGCCTAGCCAAAAACATTCAGTACTTC
CDR3aa: CAWSVRLAKNIQYF
abundance: many
d_gene: .
j_gene: TRBJ2-4
v_gene: TRBV30

CDR3nt: TGCAGCGCACTCAGGGGTGGCACTGAAGCTTTCTTT
CDR3aa: CSALRGGTEAFF
abundance: many
d_gene: .
j_gene: TRBJ1-1
v_gene: TRBV29-1

CDR3nt: TGCAGCGGCCAACTAGCGATCGGCACAGATACGCAGTATTTT
CDR3aa: CSGQLAIGTDTQYF
abundance: many
d_gene: TRBD2
j_gene: TRBJ2-3
v_gene: TRBV29-1

CDR3nt: TGTGCCAGCAGCTTAACAAGTACGGGGGAGCAGTTCTTC
CDR3aa: CASSLTSTGEQFF
abundance: many
d_gene: .
j_gene: TRBJ2-1
v_gene: TRBV7-9

CDR3nt: TGTGCCAGCAGTGAAGATGGGACAGGGGTCTACGAGCAGTACTTC
CDR3aa: CASSEDGTGVYEQYF
abundance: medium-sized
d_gene: TRBD1
j_gene: TRBJ2-7
v_gene: TRBV6-1

CDR3nt: TGCAGTGCTAGAGATGTGGCAGAAAAGTATGGCTACACCTTC
CDR3aa: CSARDVAEKYGYTF
abundance: .
d_gene: .
j_gene: TRBJ1-2
v_gene: TRBV20-1

CDR3nt: TGCGCCAGCAGCTTCGACGGGGCCCTCGGGGAGCTGTTTTTT
CDR3aa: CASSFDGALGELFF
abundance: many
d_gene: .
j_gene: TRBJ2-2
v_gene: TRBV5-1

CDR3nt: TGTGCCAGCAACCACCCCGGGAATCGACGGGAGACCCAGTACTTC
CDR3aa: CASNHPGNRRETQYF
abundance: .
d_gene: .
j_gene: TRBJ2-5
v_gene: TRBV12-3/TRBV12-4

CDR3nt: TGTGCCAGCAGCTACTCAGAACATGGCTACACCTTC
CDR3aa: CASSYSEHGYTF
abundance: many
d_gene: .
j_gene: TRBJ1-2
v_gene: TRBV2